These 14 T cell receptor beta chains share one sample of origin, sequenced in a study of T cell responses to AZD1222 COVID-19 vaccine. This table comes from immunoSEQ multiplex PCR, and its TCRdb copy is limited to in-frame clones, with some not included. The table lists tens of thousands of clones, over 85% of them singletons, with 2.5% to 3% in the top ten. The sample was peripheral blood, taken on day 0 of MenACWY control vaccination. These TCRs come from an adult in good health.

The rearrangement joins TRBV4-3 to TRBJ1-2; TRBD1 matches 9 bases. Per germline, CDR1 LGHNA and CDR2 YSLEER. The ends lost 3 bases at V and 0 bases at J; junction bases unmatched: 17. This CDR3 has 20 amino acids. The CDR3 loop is CASSHVTWGGTGFSNYGYTF. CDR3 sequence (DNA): TGCGCCAGCAGCCACGTAACATGGGGCGGGACAGGGTTCTCTAACTATGGCTACACCTTC.

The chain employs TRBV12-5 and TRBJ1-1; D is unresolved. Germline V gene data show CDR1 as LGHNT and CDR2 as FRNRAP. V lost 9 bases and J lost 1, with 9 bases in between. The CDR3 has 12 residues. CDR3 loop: CASRQANTEAFF. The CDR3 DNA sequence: TGTGCTAGCAGGCAGGCGAACACTGAAGCTTTCTTT.

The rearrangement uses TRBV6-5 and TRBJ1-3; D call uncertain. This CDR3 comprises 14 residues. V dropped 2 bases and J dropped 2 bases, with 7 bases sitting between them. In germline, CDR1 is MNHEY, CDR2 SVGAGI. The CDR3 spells CASSYGGPGNTIYF. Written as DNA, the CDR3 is TGTGCCAGCAGTTACGGAGGCCCTGGAAACACCATATATTTT.

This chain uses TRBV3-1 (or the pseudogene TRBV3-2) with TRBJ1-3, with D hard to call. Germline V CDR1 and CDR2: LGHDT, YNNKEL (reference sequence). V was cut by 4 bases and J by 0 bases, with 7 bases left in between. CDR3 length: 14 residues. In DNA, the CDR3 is TGTGCCAGCAGCCCCGGCGGCTCTGGAAACACCATATATTTT. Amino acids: CASSPGGSGNTIYF.

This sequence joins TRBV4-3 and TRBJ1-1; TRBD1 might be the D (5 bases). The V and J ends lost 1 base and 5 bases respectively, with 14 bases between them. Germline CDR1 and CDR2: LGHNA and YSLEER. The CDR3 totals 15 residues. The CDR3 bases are TGCGCCAGCAGCCAAGTAAGTCAGGGAGCGACTGAAGCTTTCTTT. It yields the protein CASSQVSQGATEAFF.

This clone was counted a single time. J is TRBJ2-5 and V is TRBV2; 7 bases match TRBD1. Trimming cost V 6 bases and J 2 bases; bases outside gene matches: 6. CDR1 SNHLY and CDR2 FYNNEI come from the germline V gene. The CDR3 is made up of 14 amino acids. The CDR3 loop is CASRQGREQETQYF. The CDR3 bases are TGTGCCAGCAGACAGGGGAGAGAACAAGAGACCCAGTACTTC.

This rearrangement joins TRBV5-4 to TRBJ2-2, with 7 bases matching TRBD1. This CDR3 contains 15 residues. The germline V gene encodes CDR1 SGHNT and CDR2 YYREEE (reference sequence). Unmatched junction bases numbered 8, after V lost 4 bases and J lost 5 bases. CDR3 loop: CASSLGTAQTGELFF. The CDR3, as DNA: TGTGCCAGCAGCCTCGGGACAGCGCAGACCGGGGAGCTGTTTTTT.

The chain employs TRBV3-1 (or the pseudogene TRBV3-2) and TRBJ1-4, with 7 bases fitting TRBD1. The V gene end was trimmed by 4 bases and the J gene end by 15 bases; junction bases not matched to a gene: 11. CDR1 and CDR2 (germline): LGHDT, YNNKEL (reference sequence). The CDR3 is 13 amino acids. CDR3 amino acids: CASSPSHRDRVFF. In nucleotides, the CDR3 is TGTGCCAGCAGCCCTTCTCATCGGGACAGAGTGTTTTTT.

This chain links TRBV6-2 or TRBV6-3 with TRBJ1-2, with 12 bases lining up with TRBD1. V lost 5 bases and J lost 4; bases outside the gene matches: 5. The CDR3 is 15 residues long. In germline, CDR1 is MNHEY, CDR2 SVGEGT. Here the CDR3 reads CASSGDRGLIYGYTF. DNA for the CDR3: TGTGCCAGCAGTGGGGACAGGGGGCTTATCTATGGCTACACCTTC.

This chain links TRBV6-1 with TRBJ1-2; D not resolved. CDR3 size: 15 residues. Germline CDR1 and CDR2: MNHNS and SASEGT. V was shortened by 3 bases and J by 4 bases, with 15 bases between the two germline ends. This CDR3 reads CASSDQPGGLYGYTF. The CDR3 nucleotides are TGTGCCAGCAGTGATCAACCAGGCGGCCTCTATGGCTACACCTTC.

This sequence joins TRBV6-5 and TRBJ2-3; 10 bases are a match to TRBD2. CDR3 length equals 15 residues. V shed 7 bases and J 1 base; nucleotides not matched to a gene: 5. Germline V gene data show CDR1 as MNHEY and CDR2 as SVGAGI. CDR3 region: CASITGTSGTDTQYF. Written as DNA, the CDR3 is TGTGCCAGCATTACCGGGACTAGCGGCACAGATACGCAGTATTTT.

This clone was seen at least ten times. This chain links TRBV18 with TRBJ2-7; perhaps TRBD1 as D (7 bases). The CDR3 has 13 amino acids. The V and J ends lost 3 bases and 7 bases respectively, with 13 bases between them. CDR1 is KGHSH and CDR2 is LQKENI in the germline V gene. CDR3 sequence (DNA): TGTGCCAGCTCACCGGAGGGGGCTGGAGAGCAGTACTTC. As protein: CASSPEGAGEQYF. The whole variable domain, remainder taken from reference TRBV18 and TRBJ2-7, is NAGVMQNPRHLVRRRGQEARLRCSPMKGHSHVYWYRQLPEEGLKFMVYLQKENIIDESGMPKERFSAEFPKEGPSILRIQQVVRGDSAAYFCASSPEGAGEQYFGPGTRLTVT.

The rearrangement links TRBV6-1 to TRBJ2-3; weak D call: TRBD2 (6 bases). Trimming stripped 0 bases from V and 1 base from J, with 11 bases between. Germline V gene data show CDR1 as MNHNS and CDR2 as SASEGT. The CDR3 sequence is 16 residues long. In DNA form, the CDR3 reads TGTGCCAGCAGTGAAGCGGAGGGTCTGGGCACAGATACGCAGTATTTT. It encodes CASSEAEGLGTDTQYF.

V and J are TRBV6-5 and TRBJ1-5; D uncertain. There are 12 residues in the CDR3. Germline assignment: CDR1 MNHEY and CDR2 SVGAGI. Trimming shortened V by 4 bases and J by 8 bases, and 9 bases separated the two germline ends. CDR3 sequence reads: CASSSPGEPQHF. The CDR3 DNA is TGTGCCAGCAGTTCTCCTGGGGAGCCCCAGCATTTT.